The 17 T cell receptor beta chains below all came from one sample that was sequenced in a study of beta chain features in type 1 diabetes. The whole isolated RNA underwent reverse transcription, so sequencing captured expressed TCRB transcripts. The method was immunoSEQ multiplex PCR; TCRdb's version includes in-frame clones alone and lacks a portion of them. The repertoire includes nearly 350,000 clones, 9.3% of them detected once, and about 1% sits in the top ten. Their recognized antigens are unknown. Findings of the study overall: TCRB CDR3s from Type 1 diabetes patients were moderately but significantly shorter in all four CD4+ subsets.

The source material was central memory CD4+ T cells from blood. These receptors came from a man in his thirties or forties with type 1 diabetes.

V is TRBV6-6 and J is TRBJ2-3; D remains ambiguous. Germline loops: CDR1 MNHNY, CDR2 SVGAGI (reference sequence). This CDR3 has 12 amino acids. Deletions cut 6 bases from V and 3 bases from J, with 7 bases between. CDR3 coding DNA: TGTGCCAGCAGCGGACGAACAGATACGCAGTATTTT. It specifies CASSGRTDTQYF.

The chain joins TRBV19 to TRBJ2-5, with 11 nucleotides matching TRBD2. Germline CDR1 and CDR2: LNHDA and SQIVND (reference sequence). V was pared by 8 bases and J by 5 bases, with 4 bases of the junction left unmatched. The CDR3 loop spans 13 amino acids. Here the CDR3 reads CASRLAGQETQYF. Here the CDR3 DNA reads TGTGCCAGTCGACTAGCGGGGCAGGAGACCCAGTACTTC.

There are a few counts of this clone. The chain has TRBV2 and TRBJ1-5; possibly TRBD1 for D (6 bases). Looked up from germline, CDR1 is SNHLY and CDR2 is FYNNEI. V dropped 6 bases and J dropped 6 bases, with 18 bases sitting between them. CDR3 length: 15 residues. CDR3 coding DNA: TGTGCCAGCAGCCTGATGTTGGGGGGCGGTCAGCCCCAGCATTTT. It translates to CASSLMLGGGQPQHF.

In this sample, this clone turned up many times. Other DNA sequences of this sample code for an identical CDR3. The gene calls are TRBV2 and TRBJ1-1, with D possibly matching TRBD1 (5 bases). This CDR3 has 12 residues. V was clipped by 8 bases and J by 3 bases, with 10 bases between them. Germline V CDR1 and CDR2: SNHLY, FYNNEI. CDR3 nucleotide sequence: TGTGCCAGCGGGACTGGGGACACTGAAGCTTTCTTT. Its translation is CASGTGDTEAFF.

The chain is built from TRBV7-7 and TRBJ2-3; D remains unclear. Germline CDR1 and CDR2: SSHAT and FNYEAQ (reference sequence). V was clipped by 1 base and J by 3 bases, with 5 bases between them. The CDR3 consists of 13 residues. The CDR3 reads CASSLDGTDTQYF. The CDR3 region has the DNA TGTGCCAGCAGCTTAGATGGGACAGATACGCAGTATTTT.

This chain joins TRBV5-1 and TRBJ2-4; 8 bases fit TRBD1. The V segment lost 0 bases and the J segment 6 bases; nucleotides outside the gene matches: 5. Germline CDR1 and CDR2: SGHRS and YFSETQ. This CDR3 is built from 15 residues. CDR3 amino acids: CASSLAAQGANIQYF. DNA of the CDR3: TGCGCCAGCAGCTTGGCCGCGCAGGGGGCAAACATTCAGTACTTC.

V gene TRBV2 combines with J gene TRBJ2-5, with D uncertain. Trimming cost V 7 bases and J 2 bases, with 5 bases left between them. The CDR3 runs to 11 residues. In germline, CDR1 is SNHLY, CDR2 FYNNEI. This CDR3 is CASKEQETQYF. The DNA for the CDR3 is TGTGCCAGCAAGGAACAAGAGACCCAGTACTTC. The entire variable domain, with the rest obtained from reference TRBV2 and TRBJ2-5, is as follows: EPEVTQTPSHQVTQMGQEVILRCVPISNHLYFYWYRQILGQKVEFLVSFYNNEISEKSEIFDDQFSVERPDGSNFTLKIRSTKLEDSAMYFCASKEQETQYFGPGTRLLVL.

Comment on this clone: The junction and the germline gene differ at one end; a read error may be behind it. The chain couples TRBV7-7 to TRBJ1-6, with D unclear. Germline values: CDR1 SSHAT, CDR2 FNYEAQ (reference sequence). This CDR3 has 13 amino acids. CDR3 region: CASSPERGAPLHF. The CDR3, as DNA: TGTGCTAGCAGCCCAGAACGGGGAGCACCCCTCCACTTT.

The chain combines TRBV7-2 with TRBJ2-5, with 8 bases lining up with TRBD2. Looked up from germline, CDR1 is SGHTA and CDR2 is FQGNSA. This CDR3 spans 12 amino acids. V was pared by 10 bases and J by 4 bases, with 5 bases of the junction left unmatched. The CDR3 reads CATGGAGETQYF. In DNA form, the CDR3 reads TGTGCCACCGGGGGGGCAGGAGAGACCCAGTACTTC.

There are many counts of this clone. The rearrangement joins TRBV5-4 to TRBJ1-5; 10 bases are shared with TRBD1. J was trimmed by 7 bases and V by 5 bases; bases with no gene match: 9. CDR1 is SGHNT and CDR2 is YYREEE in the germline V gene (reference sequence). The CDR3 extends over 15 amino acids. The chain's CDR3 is CASSAGTGEWQPQHF. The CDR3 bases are TGTGCCAGCAGTGCCGGGACAGGGGAATGGCAGCCCCAGCATTTT.

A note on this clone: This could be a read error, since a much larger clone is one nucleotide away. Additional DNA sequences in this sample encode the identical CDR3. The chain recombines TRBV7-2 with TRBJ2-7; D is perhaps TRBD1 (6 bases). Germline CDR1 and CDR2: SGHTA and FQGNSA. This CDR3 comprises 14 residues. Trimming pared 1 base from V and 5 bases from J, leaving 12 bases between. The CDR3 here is CASSLGQGFHEQYF. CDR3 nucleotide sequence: TGTGCCAGCAGCTTAGGGCAGGGGTTCCACGAGCAGTACTTC.

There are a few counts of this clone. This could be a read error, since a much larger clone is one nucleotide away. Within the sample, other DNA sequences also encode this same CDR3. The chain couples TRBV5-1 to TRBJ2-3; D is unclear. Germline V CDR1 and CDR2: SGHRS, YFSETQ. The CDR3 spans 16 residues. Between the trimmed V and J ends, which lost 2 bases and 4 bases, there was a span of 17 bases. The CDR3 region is CASSFDGSFVPDTQYF. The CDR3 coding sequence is TGCGCCAGCAGCTTCGATGGGTCGTTCGTCCCAGATACGCAGTATTTT.

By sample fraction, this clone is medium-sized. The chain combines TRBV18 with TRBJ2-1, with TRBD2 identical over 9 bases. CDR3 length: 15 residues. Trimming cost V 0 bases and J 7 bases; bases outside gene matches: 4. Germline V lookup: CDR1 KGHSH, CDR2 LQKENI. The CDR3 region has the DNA TGTGCCAGCTCACCACCGGGACTAGCAGCGAATGAGCAGTTCTTC. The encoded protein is CASSPPGLAANEQFF.

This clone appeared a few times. This chain's CDR3 is CASSQGGGHANTEAFF. DNA for the CDR3: TGCGCCAGCAGCCAAGGAGGGGGACACGCGAACACTGAAGCTTTCTTT. The chain couples TRBV4-3 to TRBJ1-1; D might be TRBD1 (6 bases). Per germline, CDR1 LGHNA and CDR2 YSLEER. Trimming removed 1 base at V and 1 base at J, with 13 bases between. The CDR3 is 16 amino acids.

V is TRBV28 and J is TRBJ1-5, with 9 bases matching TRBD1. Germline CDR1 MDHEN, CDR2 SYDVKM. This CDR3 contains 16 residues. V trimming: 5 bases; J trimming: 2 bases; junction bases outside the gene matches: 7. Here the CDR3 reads CASSLGTGTGNQPQHF. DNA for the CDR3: TGTGCCAGCAGTCTAGGGACAGGGACTGGCAATCAGCCCCAGCATTTT.

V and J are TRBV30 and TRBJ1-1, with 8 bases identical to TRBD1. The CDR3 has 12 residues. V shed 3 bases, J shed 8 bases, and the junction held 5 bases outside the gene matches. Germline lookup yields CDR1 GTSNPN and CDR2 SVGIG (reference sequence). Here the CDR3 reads CAWSLGTGEAFF. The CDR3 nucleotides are TGTGCCTGGAGCCTAGGGACAGGCGAAGCTTTCTTT.

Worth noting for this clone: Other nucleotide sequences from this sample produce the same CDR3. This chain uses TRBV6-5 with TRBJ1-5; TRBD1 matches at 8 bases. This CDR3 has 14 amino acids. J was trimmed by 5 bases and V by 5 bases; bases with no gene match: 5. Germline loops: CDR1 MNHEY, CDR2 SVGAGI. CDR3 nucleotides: TGTGCCAGCAGTAAACAGGGGGGGGATCAGCCCCAGCATTTT. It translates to CASSKQGGDQPQHF.